Sequencing of this T cell receptor (beta chain) was carried out in a study of technical replicates of blood from a few donors. Sequencing used immunoSEQ multiplex PCR; TCRdb keeps in-frame clones, though not all of them. This sample has about 12,000 clones, with 92% found just once. V lost 7 bases to trimming and J lost 0 bases, with 14 bases between them. The CDR3 covers 15 residues. Germline V lookup: CDR1 MNHNY, CDR2 SVGAGI (reference sequence). Input material: PBMCs. This receptor was obtained from a human donor in good health. The V call is TRBV6-6, the J call TRBJ2-3, with D possibly TRBD2 on 6 matching bases. CDR3: CASTQSRGSTDTQYF. The CDR3 DNA reads as TGTGCCAGCACCCAATCCCGGGGGAGCACAGATACGCAGTATTTT.